This TCR beta chain was recovered during a study of human T cells and chemical hapten exposure. This CDR3 is 12 amino acids long. Trimming pared 5 bases from V and 5 bases from J, leaving 6 bases between. The germline V gene has CDR1 MNHEY and CDR2 SVGAGI. Each CDR3 protein gets one entry after TCRdb re-called the RACE reads with MiXCR. Of around 71,000 distinct CDR3 sequences in the sample, approximately 9.8% were seen once. This clonotype was counted at least ten times. The time point here: patch test 1, 2 weeks after DPC sensitization. As for treatment: therapeutic diphenylcyclopropenone sensitization with weekly scalp DPC.

Material: whole blood, obtained in connection with sensitization to the hapten diphenylcyclopropenone (DPC). This chain links TRBV6-5 with TRBJ1-4; D gene uncertain. The TCR sequence derives from a woman between 35 and 50 years old with alopecia areata. Some clones in this sample may be carry-over from other donors' samples. The CDR3 reads CASSRANEKLFF. The DNA of the CDR3 is TGTGCCAGCAGTAGGGCCAATGAAAAACTGTTTTTT.